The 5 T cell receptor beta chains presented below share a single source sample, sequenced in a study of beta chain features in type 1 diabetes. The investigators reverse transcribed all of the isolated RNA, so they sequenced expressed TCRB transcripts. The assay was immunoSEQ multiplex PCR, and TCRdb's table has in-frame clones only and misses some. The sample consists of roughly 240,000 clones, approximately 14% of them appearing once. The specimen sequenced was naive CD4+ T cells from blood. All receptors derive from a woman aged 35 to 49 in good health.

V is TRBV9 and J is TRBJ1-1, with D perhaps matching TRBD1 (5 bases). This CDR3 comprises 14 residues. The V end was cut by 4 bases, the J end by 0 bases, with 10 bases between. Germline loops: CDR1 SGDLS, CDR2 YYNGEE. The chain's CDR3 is CASSSAGLNTEAFF. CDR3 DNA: TGTGCCAGCAGCTCAGCAGGGTTGAACACTGAAGCTTTCTTT.

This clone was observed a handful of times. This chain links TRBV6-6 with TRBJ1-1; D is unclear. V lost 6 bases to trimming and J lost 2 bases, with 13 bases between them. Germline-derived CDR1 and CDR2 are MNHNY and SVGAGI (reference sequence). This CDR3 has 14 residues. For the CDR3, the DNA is TGTGCCAGCAGGTTCCTCTCAAGCAACACTGAAGCTTTCTTT. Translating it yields CASRFLSSNTEAFF.

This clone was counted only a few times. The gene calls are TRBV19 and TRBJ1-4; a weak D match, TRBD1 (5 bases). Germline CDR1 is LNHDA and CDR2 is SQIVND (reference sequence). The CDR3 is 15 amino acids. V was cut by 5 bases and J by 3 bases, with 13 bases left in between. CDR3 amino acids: CASSLGPGSNEKLFF. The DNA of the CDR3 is TGTGCCAGTAGTCTCGGGCCAGGGTCTAATGAAAAACTGTTTTTT.

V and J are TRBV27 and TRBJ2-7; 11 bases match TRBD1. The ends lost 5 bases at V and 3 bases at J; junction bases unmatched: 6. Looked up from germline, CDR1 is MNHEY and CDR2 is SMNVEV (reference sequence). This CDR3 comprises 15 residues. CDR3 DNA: TGTGCCAGCAGTAGGACCGGGACAGGGGGCTACGAGCAGTACTTC. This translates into CASSRTGTGGYEQYF.

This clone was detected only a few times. In DNA form, the CDR3 reads TGCGCCAGCAGCCAAGAGGACAGGGGCCGCTATGGCTACACCTTC. It codes for CASSQEDRGRYGYTF. The V gene is TRBV4-1, the J gene TRBJ1-2, with TRBD1 identical over 9 bases. From germline, CDR1 is MGHRA and CDR2 YSYEKL. The CDR3 extends over 15 amino acids. V was clipped by 0 bases and J by 4 bases; unmatched bases: 3.